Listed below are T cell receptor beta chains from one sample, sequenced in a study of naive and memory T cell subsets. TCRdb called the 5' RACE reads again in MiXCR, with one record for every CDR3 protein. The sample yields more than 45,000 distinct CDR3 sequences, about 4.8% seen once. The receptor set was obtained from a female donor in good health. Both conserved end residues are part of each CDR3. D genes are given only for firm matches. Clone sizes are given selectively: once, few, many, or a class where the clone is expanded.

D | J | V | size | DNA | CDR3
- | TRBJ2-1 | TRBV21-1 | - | TGTGCCAGCAGCAAGTACCCCCCGGGTAGCGGGTTGTCCTACAATGAGCAGTTCTTC | CASSKYPPGSGLSYNEQFF
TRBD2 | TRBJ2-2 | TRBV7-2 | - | TGTGCCAGCAGCTTAACGCCTAGCGGGAGCAACACCGGGGAGCTGTTTTTT | CASSLTPSGSNTGELFF
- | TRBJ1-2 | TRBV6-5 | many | TGTGCCAGCAGTAACCTGGAAGGCAACTATGGCTACACCTTC | CASSNLEGNYGYTF
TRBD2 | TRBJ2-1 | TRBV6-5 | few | TGTGCCAGCAGTTACGGACTAGCGGGAGCTTATGAGCAGTTCTTC | CASSYGLAGAYEQFF
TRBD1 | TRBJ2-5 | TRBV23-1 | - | TGCGCCAGCATGTCCGAAGGGGCAGGGGGAGAGGGAGAGACCCAGTACTTC | CASMSEGAGGEGETQYF
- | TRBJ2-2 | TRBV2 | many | TGTGCCAGCACAATTCGAGAGGAGCTGTTTTTT | CASTIREELFF
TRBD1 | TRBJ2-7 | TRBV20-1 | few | TGCAGTGCTACCGCGACAGGGCCATCCTACGAGCAGTACTTC | CSATATGPSYEQYF
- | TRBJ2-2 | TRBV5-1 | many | TGCGCCAGCAGCTTGACGGGCACCGGGGAGCTGTTTTTT | CASSLTGTGELFF
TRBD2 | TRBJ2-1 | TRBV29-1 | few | TGCAGCGTTGATTGGCTAGCGGGTAGCTCCTACAATGAGCAGTTCTTC | CSVDWLAGSSYNEQFF
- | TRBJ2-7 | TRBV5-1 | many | TGCGCCAGCAGCTTGGTTAGTGGGACAAGGAGCTCCTACGAGCAGTACTTC | CASSLVSGTRSSYEQYF
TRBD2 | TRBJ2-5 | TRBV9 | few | TGTGCCAGCAGCGAGCAACCCGGCGGGAGCTTTATAGAGACCCAGTACTTC | CASSEQPGGSFIETQYF
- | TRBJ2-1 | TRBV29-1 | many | TGCAGCGTGGAACCCTCGGATGTTGCTGAGCAGTTCTTC | CSVEPSDVAEQFF
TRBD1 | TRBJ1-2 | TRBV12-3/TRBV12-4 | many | TGTGCCAGCAGACCCCGACAGGGCGACTATGGCTACACCTTC | CASRPRQGDYGYTF
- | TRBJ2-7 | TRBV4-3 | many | TGCGCCAGCAGCCAAGATGGCCCCGAGGACGAGCAGTACTTC | CASSQDGPEDEQYF
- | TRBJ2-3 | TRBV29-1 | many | TGCAGCGTTCCCACAGGGCAAGATACGCAGTATTTT | CSVPTGQDTQYF
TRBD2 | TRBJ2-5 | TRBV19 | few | TGTGCCAGTAGTATCTGGGGGAGGGAAGAGACCCAGTACTTC | CASSIWGREETQYF
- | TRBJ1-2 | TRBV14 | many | TGTGCCAGCAGCCAAACCCCCCGGGACGGAGGATCCCCCCTGTATGGCTACACCTTC | CASSQTPRDGGSPLYGYTF
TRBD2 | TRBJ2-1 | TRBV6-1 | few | TGTGCCAGCAGTGAAGCGGGGGGGACCAAGCAGTTCTTC | CASSEAGGTKQFF
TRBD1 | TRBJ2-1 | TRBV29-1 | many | TGCAGCGGTGGACAGGGAAGAAAGTCCGTCAATGAGCAGTTCTTC | CSGGQGRKSVNEQFF
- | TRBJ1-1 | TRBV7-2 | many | TGTGCCAGCAGCTTAGTTAGAGGGGGGCGAGGAACTGAAGCTTTCTTT | CASSLVRGGRGTEAFF
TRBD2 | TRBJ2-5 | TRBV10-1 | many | TGCGCCAGCAGTGAGGCGCTAGCGGGCCAAGAGACCCAGTACTTC | CASSEALAGQETQYF
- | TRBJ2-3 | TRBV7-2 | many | TGTGCCAGCAGCCTAGGGACAGATACGCAGTATTTT | CASSLGTDTQYF
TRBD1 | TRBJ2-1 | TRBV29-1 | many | TGCAGCGTTGACCCTCAGGGGGCCTACAATGAGCAGTTCTTC | CSVDPQGAYNEQFF
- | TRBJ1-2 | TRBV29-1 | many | TGCAGCGTTGGGGGGGCCGGGACAAACATAAATGGCTACACCTTC | CSVGGAGTNINGYTF
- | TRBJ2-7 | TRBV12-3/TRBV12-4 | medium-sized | TGTGCCAGCAGTACCGGGTGGTACGAGCAGTACTTC | CASSTGWYEQYF
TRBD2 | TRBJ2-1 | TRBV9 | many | TGTGCCAGCAGCCCTCCTAGCGGGAGGGCCGGTGAGCAGTTCTTC | CASSPPSGRAGEQFF
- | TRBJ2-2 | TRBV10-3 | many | TGTGCCATCAGTGAGCTGGGGATGGCCGGGGAGCTGTTTTTT | CAISELGMAGELFF
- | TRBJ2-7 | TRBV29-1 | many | TGCAGCGTTGGGCAGTCTGAGCAGTACTTC | CSVGQSEQYF
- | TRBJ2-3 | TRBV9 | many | TGTGCCAGCAGCGTAAGCGGTTATAGCACAGATACGCAGTATTTT | CASSVSGYSTDTQYF
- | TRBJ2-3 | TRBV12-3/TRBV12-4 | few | TGTGCCAGCAGTCCGAGGGGGGGGAGAACAGATACGCAGTATTTT | CASSPRGGRTDTQYF
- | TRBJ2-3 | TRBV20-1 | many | TGCAGTGCTAGAGATCCCTTACTACCCACAGATACGCAGTATTTT | CSARDPLLPTDTQYF
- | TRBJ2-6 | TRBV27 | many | TGTGCCAGCAGTTTAGTTGTGGGCAGGGGTTTGTCCGGGGCCAACGTCCTGACTTTC | CASSLVVGRGLSGANVLTF
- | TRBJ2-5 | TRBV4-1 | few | TGCGCCAGCAAAGGGACTCTTTGGGGAGAGACCCAGTACTTC | CASKGTLWGETQYF
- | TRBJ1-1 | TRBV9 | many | TGTGCCAGCAGTCCCGGGGCGGAGGGGGACACTGAAGCTTTCTTT | CASSPGAEGDTEAFF
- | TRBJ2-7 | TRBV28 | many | TGTGCCAGCAGTTTTGGTGGGTTAAGCTCCTACGAGCAGTACTTC | CASSFGGLSSYEQYF
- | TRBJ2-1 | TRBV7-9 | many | TGTGCCAGCAGCTCCCCCCCTGTGAGAGGGGGGGGTGAGCAGTTCTTC | CASSSPPVRGGGEQFF
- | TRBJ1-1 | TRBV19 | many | TGTGCCAGTAGTAGGACAGTGGCGAACACTGAAGCTTTCTTT | CASSRTVANTEAFF
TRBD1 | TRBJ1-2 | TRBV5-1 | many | TGCGCCAGCAGCCCCAGGCTGGACAGGGGTTGGAGTGGCTATGGCTACACCTTC | CASSPRLDRGWSGYGYTF
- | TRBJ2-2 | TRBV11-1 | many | TGTGCCAGCAGCCCTCCTCCCACAGGCGGGGAGCTGTTTTTT | CASSPPPTGGELFF
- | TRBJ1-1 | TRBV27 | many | TGTGCCAGCAGTTTCGGTAGAGGTGAAGCTTTCTTT | CASSFGRGEAFF
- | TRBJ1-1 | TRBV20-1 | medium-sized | TGCAGTGCTAGATACGGGGGTCGTACCAAGGCTTTCTTT | CSARYGGRTKAFF
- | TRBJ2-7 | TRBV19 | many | TGTGCCAGTTCCGCGGGACAAGTTTCCTACGAGCAGTACTTC | CASSAGQVSYEQYF
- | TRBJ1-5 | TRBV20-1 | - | TGCAGTGCTCCTGCCGTGGGGACGCCAAAGGGCAATCAGCCCCAGCATTTT | CSAPAVGTPKGNQPQHF
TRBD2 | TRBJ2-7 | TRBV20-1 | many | TGCAGTGCTAGATCGCCCGGGACTACGTACTACGAGCAGTACTTC | CSARSPGTTYYEQYF